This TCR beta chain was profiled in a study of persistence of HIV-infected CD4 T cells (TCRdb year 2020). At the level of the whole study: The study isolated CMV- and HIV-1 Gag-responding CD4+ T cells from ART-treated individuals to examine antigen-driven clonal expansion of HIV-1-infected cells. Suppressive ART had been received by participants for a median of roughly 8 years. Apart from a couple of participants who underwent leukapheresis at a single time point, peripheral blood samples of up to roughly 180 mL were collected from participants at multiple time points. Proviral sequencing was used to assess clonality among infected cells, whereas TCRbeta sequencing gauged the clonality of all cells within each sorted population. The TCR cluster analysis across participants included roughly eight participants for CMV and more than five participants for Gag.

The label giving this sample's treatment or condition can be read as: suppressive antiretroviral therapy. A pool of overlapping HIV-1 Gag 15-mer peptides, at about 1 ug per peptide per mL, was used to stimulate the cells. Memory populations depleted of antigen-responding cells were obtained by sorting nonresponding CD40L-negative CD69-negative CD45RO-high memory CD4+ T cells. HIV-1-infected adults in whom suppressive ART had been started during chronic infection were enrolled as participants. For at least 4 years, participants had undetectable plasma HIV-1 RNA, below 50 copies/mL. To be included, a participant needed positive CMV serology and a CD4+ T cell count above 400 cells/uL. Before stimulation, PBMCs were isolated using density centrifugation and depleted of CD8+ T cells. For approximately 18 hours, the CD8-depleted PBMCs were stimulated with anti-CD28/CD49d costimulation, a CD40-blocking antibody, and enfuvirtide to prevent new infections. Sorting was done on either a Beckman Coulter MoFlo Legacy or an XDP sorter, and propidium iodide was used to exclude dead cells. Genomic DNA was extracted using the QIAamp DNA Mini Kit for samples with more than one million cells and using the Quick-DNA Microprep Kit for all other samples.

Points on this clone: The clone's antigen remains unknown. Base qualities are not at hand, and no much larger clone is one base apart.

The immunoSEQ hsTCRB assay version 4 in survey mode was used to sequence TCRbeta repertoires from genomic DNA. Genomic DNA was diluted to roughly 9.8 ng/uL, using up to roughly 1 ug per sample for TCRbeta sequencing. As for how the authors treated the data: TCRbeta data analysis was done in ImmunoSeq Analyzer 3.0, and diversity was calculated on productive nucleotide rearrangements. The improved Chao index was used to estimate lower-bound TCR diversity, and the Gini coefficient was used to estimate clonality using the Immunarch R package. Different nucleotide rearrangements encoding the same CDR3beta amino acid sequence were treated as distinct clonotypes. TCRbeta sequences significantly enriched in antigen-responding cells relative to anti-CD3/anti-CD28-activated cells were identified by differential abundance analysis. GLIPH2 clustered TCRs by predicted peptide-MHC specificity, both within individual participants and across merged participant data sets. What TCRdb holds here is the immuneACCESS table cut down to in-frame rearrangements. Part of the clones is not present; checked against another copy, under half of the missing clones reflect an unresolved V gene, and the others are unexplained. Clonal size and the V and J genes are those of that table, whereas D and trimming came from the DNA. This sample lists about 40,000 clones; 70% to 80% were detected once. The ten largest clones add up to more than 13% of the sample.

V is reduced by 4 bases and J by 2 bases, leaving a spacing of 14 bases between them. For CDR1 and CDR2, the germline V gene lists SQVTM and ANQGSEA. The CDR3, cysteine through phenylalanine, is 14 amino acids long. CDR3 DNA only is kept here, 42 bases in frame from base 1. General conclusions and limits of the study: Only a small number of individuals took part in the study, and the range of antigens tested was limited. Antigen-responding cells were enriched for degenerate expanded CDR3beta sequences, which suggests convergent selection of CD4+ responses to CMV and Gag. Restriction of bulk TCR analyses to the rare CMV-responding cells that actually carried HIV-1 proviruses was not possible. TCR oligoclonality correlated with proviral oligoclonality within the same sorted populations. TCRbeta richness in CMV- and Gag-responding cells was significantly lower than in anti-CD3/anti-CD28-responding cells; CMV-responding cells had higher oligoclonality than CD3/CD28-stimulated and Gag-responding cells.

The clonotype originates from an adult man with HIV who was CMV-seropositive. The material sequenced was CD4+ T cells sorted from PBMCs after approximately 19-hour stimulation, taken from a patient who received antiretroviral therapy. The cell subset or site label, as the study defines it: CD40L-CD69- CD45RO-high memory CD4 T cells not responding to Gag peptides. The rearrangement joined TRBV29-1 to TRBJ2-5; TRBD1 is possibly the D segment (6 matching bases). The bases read TGCAGCGTTGGGGCTCCCAGGGGACAAGAGACCCAGTACTTC. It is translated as CSVGAPRGQETQYF.